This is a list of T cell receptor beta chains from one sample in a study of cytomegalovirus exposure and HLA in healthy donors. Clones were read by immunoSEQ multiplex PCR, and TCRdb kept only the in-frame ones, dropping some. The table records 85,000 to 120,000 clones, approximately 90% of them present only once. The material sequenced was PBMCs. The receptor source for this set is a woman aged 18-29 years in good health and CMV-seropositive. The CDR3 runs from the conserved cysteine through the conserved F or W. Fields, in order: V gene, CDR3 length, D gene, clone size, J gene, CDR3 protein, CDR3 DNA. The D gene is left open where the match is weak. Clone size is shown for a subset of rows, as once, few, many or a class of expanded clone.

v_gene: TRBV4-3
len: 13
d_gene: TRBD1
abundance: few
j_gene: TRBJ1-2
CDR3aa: CASSQGQGAGYTF
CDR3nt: TGCGCCAGCAGCCAAGGACAGGGGGCTGGCTACACCTTC

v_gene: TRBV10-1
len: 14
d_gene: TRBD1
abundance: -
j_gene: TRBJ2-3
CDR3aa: CASSPGTGGDTQYF
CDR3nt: TGCGCCAGCAGTCCCGGGACAGGGGGAGATACGCAGTATTTT

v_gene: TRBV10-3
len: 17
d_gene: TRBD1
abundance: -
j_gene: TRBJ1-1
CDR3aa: CAISEFGTGARNTEAFF
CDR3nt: TGTGCCATCAGTGAGTTCGGGACAGGGGCGCGGAACACTGAAGCTTTCTTT

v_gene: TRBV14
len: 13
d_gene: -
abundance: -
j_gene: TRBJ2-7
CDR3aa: CASSSHFRGEQYF
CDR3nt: TGTGCCAGCAGCTCCCATTTTCGGGGCGAGCAGTACTTC

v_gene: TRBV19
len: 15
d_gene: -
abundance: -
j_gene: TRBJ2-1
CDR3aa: CASSIDRGPYNEQFF
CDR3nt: TGTGCCAGTAGTATAGATAGAGGGCCCTACAATGAGCAGTTCTTC

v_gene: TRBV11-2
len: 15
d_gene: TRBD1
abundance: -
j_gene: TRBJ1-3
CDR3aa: CASSLGTGSGNTIYF
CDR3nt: TGTGCCAGCAGCTTAGGGACAGGGTCTGGAAACACCATATATTTT

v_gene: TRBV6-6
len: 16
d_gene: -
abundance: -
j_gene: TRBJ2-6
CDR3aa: CASSYSLVSGANVLTF
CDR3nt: TGTGCCAGCAGTTACTCGTTAGTCTCTGGGGCCAACGTCCTGACTTTC

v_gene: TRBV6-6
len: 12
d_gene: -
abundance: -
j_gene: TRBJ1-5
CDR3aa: CASSYTGQPQHF
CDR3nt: TGTGCCAGCAGTTACACGGGTCAGCCCCAGCATTTT

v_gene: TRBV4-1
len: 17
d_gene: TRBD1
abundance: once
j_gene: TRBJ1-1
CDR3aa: CASSQRSGTGGNTEAFF
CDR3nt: TGCGCCAGCAGCCAACGCTCCGGGACAGGGGGTAACACTGAAGCTTTCTTT

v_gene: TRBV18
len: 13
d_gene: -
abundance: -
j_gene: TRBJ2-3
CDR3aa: CASGLFPPDTQYF
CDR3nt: TGTGCCAGCGGGCTTTTTCCTCCAGATACGCAGTATTTT

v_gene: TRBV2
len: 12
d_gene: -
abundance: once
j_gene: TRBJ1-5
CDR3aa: CASRTGNQPQHF
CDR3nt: TGTGCCAGCAGGACGGGGAATCAGCCCCAGCATTTT

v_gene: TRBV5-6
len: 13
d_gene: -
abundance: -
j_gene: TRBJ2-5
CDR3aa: CASTRGALETQYF
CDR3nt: TGTGCCAGCACCCGGGGGGCTTTAGAGACCCAGTACTTC

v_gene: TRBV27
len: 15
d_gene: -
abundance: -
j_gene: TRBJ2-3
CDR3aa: CASSSSVPRTDTQYF
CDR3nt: TGTGCCAGCAGTTCATCCGTCCCCCGCACAGATACGCAGTATTTT

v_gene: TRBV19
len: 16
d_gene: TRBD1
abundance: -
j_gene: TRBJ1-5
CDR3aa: CASSIPGQGAYQPQHF
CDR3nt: TGTGCCAGTAGTATCCCAGGACAGGGGGCATATCAGCCCCAGCATTTT

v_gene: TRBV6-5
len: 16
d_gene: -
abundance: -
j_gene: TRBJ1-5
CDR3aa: CASSSSPVGVNQPQHF
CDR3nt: TGTGCCAGCAGTTCGAGCCCGGTCGGGGTCAATCAGCCCCAGCATTTT

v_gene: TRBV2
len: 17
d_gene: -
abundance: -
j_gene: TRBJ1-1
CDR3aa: CASSIRGRAGGESEAFF
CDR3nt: TGTGCCAGCAGTATCAGGGGAAGGGCTGGGGGAGAATCTGAAGCTTTCTTT

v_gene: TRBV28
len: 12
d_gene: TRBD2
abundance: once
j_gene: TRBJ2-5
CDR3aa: CASTRGSETQYF
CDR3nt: TGTGCCAGCACGCGGGGGTCAGAGACCCAGTACTTC

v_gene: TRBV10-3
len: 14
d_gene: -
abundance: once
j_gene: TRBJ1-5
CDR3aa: CAISDLGVNQPQHF
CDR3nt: TGTGCCATCAGTGATCTAGGGGTCAATCAGCCCCAGCATTTT

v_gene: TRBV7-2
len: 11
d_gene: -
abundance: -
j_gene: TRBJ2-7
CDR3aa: CATRFGYEQYF
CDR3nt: TGTGCCACCAGGTTCGGGTACGAGCAGTACTTC

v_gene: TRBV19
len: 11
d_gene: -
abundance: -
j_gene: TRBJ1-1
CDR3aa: CASSTPNEAFF
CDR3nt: TGTGCCAGTAGTACCCCAAATGAAGCTTTCTTT

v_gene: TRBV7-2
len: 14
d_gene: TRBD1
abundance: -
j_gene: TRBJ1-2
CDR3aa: CASSQKQTGPGYTF
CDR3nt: TGTGCCAGCAGCCAGAAACAGACAGGGCCCGGCTACACCTTC

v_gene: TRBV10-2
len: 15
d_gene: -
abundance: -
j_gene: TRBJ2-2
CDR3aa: CASLLGQGWTGELFF
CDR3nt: TGCGCCAGCCTCTTAGGGCAGGGGTGGACCGGGGAGCTGTTTTTT

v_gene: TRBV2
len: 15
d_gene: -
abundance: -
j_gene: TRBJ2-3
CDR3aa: CASSEVSSRADTQYF
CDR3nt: TGTGCCAGCAGTGAGGTGTCTAGCCGTGCAGATACGCAGTATTTT

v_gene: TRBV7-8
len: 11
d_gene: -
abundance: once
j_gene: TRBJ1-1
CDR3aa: CASSSYTEAFF
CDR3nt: TGTGCCAGCAGCTCATACACTGAAGCTTTCTTT

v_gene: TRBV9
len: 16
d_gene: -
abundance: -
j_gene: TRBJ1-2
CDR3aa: CASSPWATGESGGYTF
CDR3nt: TGTGCCAGCAGCCCTTGGGCCACGGGGGAGTCTGGGGGCTACACCTTC

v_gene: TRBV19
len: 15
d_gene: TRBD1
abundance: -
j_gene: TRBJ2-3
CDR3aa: CASTGRDSYTDTQYF
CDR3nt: TGTGCCAGTACCGGCCGGGACAGCTACACAGATACGCAGTATTTT

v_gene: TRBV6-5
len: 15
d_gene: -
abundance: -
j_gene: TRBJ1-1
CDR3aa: CASSSESGANTEAFF
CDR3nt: TGTGCCAGCAGTTCCGAGAGTGGGGCGAACACTGAAGCTTTCTTT

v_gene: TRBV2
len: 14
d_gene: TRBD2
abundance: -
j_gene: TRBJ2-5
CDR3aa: CASSPGRYQETQYF
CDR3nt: TGTGCCAGCAGTCCCGGGAGGTACCAAGAGACCCAGTACTTC

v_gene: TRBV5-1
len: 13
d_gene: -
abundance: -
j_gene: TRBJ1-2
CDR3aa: CASSLGAHYGYTF
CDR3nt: TGCGCCAGCAGCTTGGGCGCGCACTATGGCTACACCTTC

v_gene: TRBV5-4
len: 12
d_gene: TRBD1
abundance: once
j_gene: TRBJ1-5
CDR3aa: CATGTGNQPQHF
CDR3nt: TGTGCCACCGGGACAGGGAATCAGCCCCAGCATTTT

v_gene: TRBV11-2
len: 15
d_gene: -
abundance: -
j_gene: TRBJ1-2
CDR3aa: CASSSFQRGRQGYTF
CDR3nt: TGTGCCAGCAGCTCCTTTCAACGGGGGAGGCAGGGCTACACCTTC

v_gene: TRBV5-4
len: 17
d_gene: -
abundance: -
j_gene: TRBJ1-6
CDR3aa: CASSSMRGGGVNSPLHF
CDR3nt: TGTGCCAGCAGTTCCATGAGGGGGGGAGGCGTCAATTCACCCCTCCACTTT

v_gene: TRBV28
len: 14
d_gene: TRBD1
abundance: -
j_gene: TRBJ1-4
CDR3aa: CASSGTGYNEKLFF
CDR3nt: TGTGCCAGCAGTGGGACAGGGTACAATGAAAAACTGTTTTTT

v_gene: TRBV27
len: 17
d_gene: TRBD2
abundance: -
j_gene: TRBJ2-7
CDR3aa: CASSHAPRRLASGEQYF
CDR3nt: TGTGCCAGCAGTCATGCTCCCCGGCGACTAGCGTCGGGCGAGCAGTACTTC

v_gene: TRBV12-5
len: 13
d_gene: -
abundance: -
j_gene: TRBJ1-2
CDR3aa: CASALPGGRGYTF
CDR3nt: TGTGCTAGTGCCCTCCCGGGGGGCCGTGGCTACACCTTC

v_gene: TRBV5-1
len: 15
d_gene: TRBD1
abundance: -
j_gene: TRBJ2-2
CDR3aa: CASSGQGWDTGELFF
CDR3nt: TGCGCCAGCTCTGGACAGGGGTGGGACACCGGGGAGCTGTTTTTT

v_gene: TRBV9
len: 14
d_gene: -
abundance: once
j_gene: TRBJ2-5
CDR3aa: CASSVFAEQETQYF
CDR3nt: TGTGCCAGCAGCGTATTTGCGGAACAAGAGACCCAGTACTTC

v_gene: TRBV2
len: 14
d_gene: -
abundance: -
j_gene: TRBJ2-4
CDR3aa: CASRFSTGPNIQYF
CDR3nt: TGTGCCAGCAGATTCTCGACAGGCCCTAACATTCAGTACTTC

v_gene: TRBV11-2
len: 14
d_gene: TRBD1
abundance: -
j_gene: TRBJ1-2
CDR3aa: CASSPPGGNFGYTF
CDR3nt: TGTGCCAGCAGCCCCCCAGGGGGGAATTTTGGCTACACCTTC

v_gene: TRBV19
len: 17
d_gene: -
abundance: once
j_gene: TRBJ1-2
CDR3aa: CASSIGDIAGSGHGYTF
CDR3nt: TGTGCCAGTAGTATTGGAGATATCGCAGGGTCGGGTCATGGCTACACCTTC

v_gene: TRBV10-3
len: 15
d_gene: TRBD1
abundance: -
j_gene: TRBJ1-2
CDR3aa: CAISGTGSPNYGYTF
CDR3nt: TGTGCCATCAGTGGGACAGGGAGTCCTAACTATGGCTACACCTTC

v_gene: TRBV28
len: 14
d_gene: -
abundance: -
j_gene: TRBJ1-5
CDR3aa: CASSSPYSNQPQHF
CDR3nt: TGTGCCAGCTCAAGCCCTTATAGCAATCAGCCCCAGCATTTT